This TCR beta chain was retrieved from a study of response to subunit inactivated influenza vaccine. The CDR3 contains 16 residues. The germline V gene encodes CDR1 SGHTA and CDR2 FQGNSA. V lost 4 bases, J lost 6 bases, and 14 bases stayed unmatched. TCRdb re-analysed the RT-PCR reads in MiXCR, keeping a single row per CDR3 protein. The table lists a few hundred thousand distinct CDR3 sequences, roughly 11% of them singletons. The chain is built from TRBV7-2 and TRBJ2-5; TRBD1 agrees at 7 bases. This clonotype originated in a man aged 45-65 years who received an inactivated influenza vaccine. This material consisted of PBMCs from blood, taken roughly 48 days after vaccination. CDR3 residues: CASSSRQGPVHQTQYF. The CDR3 DNA sequence: TGTGCCAGCAGCTCGCGACAGGGCCCCGTTCACCAGACCCAGTACTTC.